The 10 T cell receptor beta chains below all came from one sample that was sequenced in a study of T cell changes during pregnancy in multiple sclerosis (dated by TCRdb to the late 2010s). Library generation was performed with the immunoSEQ multiplex PCR assay. In its TCRdb copy, this immuneACCESS table keeps in-frame sequences only and misses some clones. Where compared with another copy, unresolved V genes explain less than half of these, and the others have no known cause. In this sample the table shows more than 80,000 clones, around 90% of which occur a single time. Less than 2% of the sample goes to the ten largest clones. The source material was peripheral blood, sampled in the first trimester of pregnancy. The receptors were gathered from a female donor with multiple sclerosis, enrolled in a pregnancy study.

CDR3 sequence reads: CASSYSSGSSPNEQFF. The CDR3 DNA follows: TGTGCCAGCAGTTACTCTAGCGGGAGTAGTCCCAATGAGCAGTTCTTC. V gene TRBV6-5 combines with J gene TRBJ2-1, with 9 bases fitting TRBD2. This CDR3 has 16 amino acids. V gave up 0 bases and J gave up 6 bases; unmatched junction bases: 6. Looked up from germline, CDR1 is MNHEY and CDR2 is SVGAGI.

The chain carries TRBV4-2 and TRBJ1-1; TRBD1 matches at 7 bases. The CDR3 is 15 amino acids. The germline CDR1 and CDR2 sequences are LGHNA and YNFKEQ. Trimming at V came to 5 bases and at J to 0 bases, leaving 6 bases not matched to a gene. CDR3 in amino acids: CASSKRTGVNTEAFF. In nucleotides, the CDR3 is TGTGCCAGCAGCAAAAGGACAGGAGTGAACACTGAAGCTTTCTTT.

V is TRBV18 and J is TRBJ1-1; D possibly corresponds to TRBD1 (5 bases). CDR1 is KGHSH, CDR2 LQKENI, per germline. This CDR3 region has 12 residues. With 2 bases removed from V and 10 bases from J, the gap between germline ends came to 11 bases. The chain's CDR3 is CASSPKGQGAFF. CDR3 in DNA: TGTGCCAGCTCACCAAAGGGGCAGGGAGCTTTCTTT. Full variable domain (remainder filled in from reference TRBV18 and TRBJ1-1): NAGVMQNPRHLVRRRGQEARLRCSPMKGHSHVYWYRQLPEEGLKFMVYLQKENIIDESGMPKERFSAEFPKEGPSILRIQQVVRGDSAAYFCASSPKGQGAFFGQGTRLTVV.

Points on this clone: Other DNA sequences within the sample encode an identical CDR3. This chain uses TRBV5-1 with TRBJ2-1; 9 bases line up with TRBD2. The germline V gene encodes CDR1 SGHRS and CDR2 YFSETQ. V was pared by 0 bases and J by 6 bases, with 4 bases of the junction left unmatched. The CDR3 extends over 15 amino acids. The DNA for the CDR3 is TGCGCCAGCAGCTTGGAGGCGGGAGGGCTCAATGAGCAGTTCTTC. Amino acid sequence: CASSLEAGGLNEQFF.

This chain joins TRBV25-1 and TRBJ2-3; no definite D call. V was clipped by 0 bases and J by 0 bases, with 4 bases between them. The CDR3 is 14 residues long. Germline CDR1 MGHDK, CDR2 SYGVNS. The CDR3 spells CASSEYRSTDTQYF. The CDR3 coding sequence is TGTGCCAGCAGTGAATATAGAAGCACAGATACGCAGTATTTT.

This rearrangement joins TRBV11-2 to TRBJ1-3, with 10 bases identical to TRBD1. J gave up 4 bases and V 4 bases, and 7 bases lay outside the gene matches. The CDR3 is made up of 16 amino acids. Germline values: CDR1 SGHAT, CDR2 FQNNGV. In DNA form, the CDR3 reads TGTGCCAGCAGCTCCGGACAGGGGGAGTGGGGAAACACCATATATTTT. Protein: CASSSGQGEWGNTIYF. Full variable domain (remainder filled in from reference TRBV11-2 and TRBJ1-3): EAGVAQSPRYKIIEKRQSVAFWCNPISGHATLYWYQQILGQGPKLLIQFQNNGVVDDSQLPKDRFSAERLKGVDSTLKIQPAKLEDSAVYLCASSSGQGEWGNTIYFGEGSWLTVV.

The CDR3 DNA is TGTGCCACCAGCAGAGATACGGGGCTAGCGGCCCGGGGGGAGACCCAGTACTTC. Its protein is CATSRDTGLAARGETQYF. The chain couples TRBV15 to TRBJ2-5, with 7 bases matching TRBD2. From germline, CDR1 is LNHNV and CDR2 YYDKDF (reference sequence). The CDR3 totals 18 residues. After removal of 0 bases from V and 5 bases from J, the junction contained 15 bases not matched to a gene.

The J gene is TRBJ1-2, the V gene TRBV5-1, with D unclear. CDR3 size: 14 residues. Trimming took off 0 bases at V and 0 bases at J, with 6 bases between the two ends. The V gene's germline CDR1 is SGHRS and CDR2 YFSETQ. This chain's CDR3 is CASSLAQTNYGYTF. DNA of the CDR3: TGCGCCAGCAGCTTGGCACAGACTAACTATGGCTACACCTTC.

Regarding this clone: Relative to the germline gene, one junction end is altered; a read error may explain this. This rearrangement joins TRBV5-1 to TRBJ2-1; TRBD1 aligns across 11 bases. The CDR3 consists of 18 residues. Germline V gene data show CDR1 as SGHRS and CDR2 as YFSETQ. Here the CDR3 DNA reads TGCGCCAGCAGTTTGGACCTACCCCGGGACAGGGGGAGGAATGAGCAGTTCTTC. Its translation is CASSLDLPRDRGRNEQFF. Drawing the rest from reference TRBV5-1 and TRBJ2-1, the complete variable domain is KAGVTQTPRYLIKTRGQQVTLSCSPISGHRSVSWYQQTPGQGLQFLFEYFSETQRNKGNFPGRFSGRQFSNSRSEMNVSTLELGDSALYLCASSLDLPRDRGRNEQFFGPGTRLTVL.

The chain uses TRBV30 and TRBJ1-2; a possible D gene is TRBD1 (5 bases). This CDR3 has 12 amino acids. Germline lookup yields CDR1 GTSNPN and CDR2 SVGIG (reference sequence). Between the trimmed V and J ends, which lost 4 bases and 5 bases, there was a span of 11 bases. Here the CDR3 DNA reads TGTGCCTGGAATGGGGCGGGATATGGCTACACCTTC. Translating gives CAWNGAGYGYTF.